These T cell receptor beta chains were read from a single sample in a study of early T cells in non-severe SARS-CoV-2 infection. TCRdb analysed the 5' RACE reads with MiXCR anew, one entry per CDR3 protein. There are tens of thousands of distinct CDR3 sequences in the sample; about an eighth occur only once, and about 1.5% lies in the top ten. Input material: whole blood. These receptors all come from an adult who was a healthcare worker with PCR-confirmed SARS-CoV-2 infection or an uninfected control (not recorded which). CDR3s include the opening cysteine and the closing phenylalanine or tryptophan. Fields, in order: J gene, D gene, V gene, clone size, CDR3 protein, CDR3 DNA. D genes are given only for firm matches. Clone size is shown for a subset of rows, as once, few, many or a class of expanded clone.

TRBJ1-1	.	TRBV7-9	many	CASRTPERVMNTEAFF	TGTGCCAGCCGGACCCCAGAACGGGTAATGAACACTGAAGCTTTCTTT
TRBJ1-6	.	TRBV30	.	CARRDKGLDNSPLHF	TGTGCCCGAAGGGACAAAGGGCTCGATAATTCACCCCTCCACTTT
TRBJ2-5	.	TRBV14	few	CASSQETKTQYF	TGTGCCAGCAGCCAAGAAACGAAGACCCAGTACTTC
TRBJ1-3	TRBD1	TRBV2	many	CASRGQGRSGNTIYF	TGTGCCAGCAGGGGACAGGGGAGGTCTGGAAACACCATATATTTT
TRBJ2-7	.	TRBV28	many	CASRRLEKYEQYF	TGTGCCAGCAGGCGGTTAGAAAAGTACGAGCAGTACTTC
TRBJ1-5	.	TRBV7-9	.	CASSPGGGAGQPQHF	TGTGCCAGCAGCCCGGGTGGGGGAGCTGGTCAGCCCCAGCATTTT
TRBJ2-7	.	TRBV3-1	many	CASSQDWGIGEQYF	TGTGCCAGCAGCCAAGATTGGGGAATAGGCGAGCAGTACTTC
TRBJ2-1	.	TRBV25-1	.	CASTTTGFSSQFF	TGTGCCAGCACGACTACGGGATTCTCATCTCAGTTCTTC
TRBJ1-1	.	TRBV21-1	few	CASSKRGRDQDNTEAFF	TGTGCCAGCAGCAAGCGTGGCCGGGATCAGGATAACACTGAAGCTTTCTTT
TRBJ2-4	TRBD1	TRBV6-2/TRBV6-3	many	CASSARGQNIAKNIQYF	TGTGCCAGCAGTGCTAGGGGACAGAACATAGCCAAAAACATTCAGTACTTC
TRBJ1-4	.	TRBV20-1	many	CSARDGAKRANEKLFF	TGCAGTGCTAGAGATGGCGCAAAGCGGGCCAATGAAAAACTGTTTTTT
TRBJ2-4	TRBD2	TRBV2	few	CASSDRDYKNIQYF	TGTGCCAGCAGTGACAGGGACTACAAAAACATTCAGTACTTC
TRBJ2-1	.	TRBV30	few	CAWSVSWGAPYNEQFF	TGTGCCTGGAGTGTATCATGGGGGGCGCCTTACAATGAGCAGTTCTTC
TRBJ2-3	TRBD2	TRBV7-2	.	CASSSPGGTQYF	TGTGCCAGCAGCTCCCCGGGAGGGACGCAGTATTTT
TRBJ2-1	.	TRBV29-1	few	CSVERQGPTYNEQFF	TGCAGCGTTGAAAGGCAGGGGCCTACCTACAATGAGCAGTTCTTC
TRBJ1-6	.	TRBV19	.	CASGNGDPQGFYSPLHF	TGTGCCAGTGGTAACGGGGACCCTCAAGGCTTCTATTCACCCCTCCACTTT
TRBJ1-1	.	TRBV3-1	many	CASSPVFITLNTEAFF	TGTGCCAGCAGCCCCGTGTTCATAACACTCAACACTGAAGCTTTCTTT
TRBJ2-4	.	TRBV11-2	many	CASSPALAKNIQYF	TGTGCCAGCAGCCCGGCCTTGGCCAAAAACATTCAGTACTTC
TRBJ1-1	.	TRBV10-1	few	CASSEGGPNTEAFF	TGCGCCAGCAGTGAGGGGGGACCGAACACTGAAGCTTTCTTT
TRBJ2-7	TRBD1	TRBV2	many	CASSGNNPDRAEQYF	TGTGCCAGCAGCGGGAACAACCCGGACAGGGCCGAGCAGTACTTC
TRBJ2-3	.	TRBV3-1	.	CASSQERRGLTDTQYF	TGTGCCAGCAGCCAAGAACGGCGGGGCCTCACAGATACGCAGTATTTT
TRBJ1-5	.	TRBV6-2/TRBV6-3	many	CASGTATVSNQPQHF	TGTGCCAGCGGAACCGCAACTGTTAGCAATCAGCCCCAGCATTTT
TRBJ1-1	.	TRBV27	.	CASTARLAITEAFF	TGTGCCAGCACCGCCCGGCTGGCGATAACTGAAGCTTTCTTT
TRBJ2-5	TRBD1	TRBV7-9	.	CASSVGQEIKETQYF	TGTGCCAGCAGCGTGGGACAGGAGATTAAAGAGACCCAGTACTTC
TRBJ2-5	TRBD2	TRBV7-9	.	CASSYGLAGLQQETQYF	TGTGCCAGCAGTTACGGTCTAGCGGGCCTCCAGCAAGAGACCCAGTACTTC
TRBJ1-6	.	TRBV30	few	CAWSANWQGDNSPLHF	TGTGCCTGGAGCGCTAATTGGCAGGGAGATAATTCACCCCTCCACTTT
TRBJ2-1	.	TRBV14	.	CASSQRGQGAHEQFF	TGTGCCAGCAGCCAGCGGGGGCAGGGGGCCCATGAGCAGTTCTTC
TRBJ1-1	TRBD1	TRBV27	.	CASRKDRGSYGTEAFF	TGTGCCAGCAGAAAGGACAGGGGCAGCTACGGCACTGAAGCTTTCTTT
TRBJ2-1	.	TRBV24-1	many	CATSDLGSNEQFF	TGTGCCACCAGTGATTTAGGCAGCAATGAGCAGTTCTTC
TRBJ2-6	.	TRBV7-6	few	CASTQRPGPSSGANVLTF	TGTGCCAGCACCCAACGTCCGGGGCCAAGCTCTGGGGCCAACGTCCTGACTTTC
TRBJ2-3	.	TRBV6-4	many	CASSARLEGTDTQYF	TGTGCCAGCTCCGCGCGACTAGAGGGGACAGATACGCAGTATTTT
TRBJ1-1	.	TRBV5-1	many	CASSLAGLGMGTEAFF	TGCGCCAGCAGCTTGGCGGGGTTAGGGATGGGGACTGAAGCTTTCTTT
TRBJ2-5	.	TRBV7-2	.	CASTSLAQETQYF	TGTGCCAGCACTTCGCTTGCTCAAGAGACCCAGTACTTC
TRBJ2-3	.	TRBV20-1	many	CSASQRKQGTDTQYF	TGCAGTGCTAGCCAAAGAAAACAGGGCACAGATACGCAGTATTTT
TRBJ1-2	TRBD1	TRBV12-3/TRBV12-4	many	CASSLSQGNGYTF	TGTGCCAGCAGTCTCTCACAGGGGAATGGCTACACCTTC
TRBJ2-7	TRBD2	TRBV5-1	few	CASSSPSSGNYEQYF	TGCGCCAGCAGCTCCCCTTCTAGCGGGAACTACGAGCAGTACTTC
TRBJ2-7	.	TRBV19	.	CASRPGGTYELYF	TGTGCCAGTAGACCCGGGGGCACCTACGAGCTGTACTTC
TRBJ2-3	.	TRBV3-1	.	CASSRATPSFTDTQYF	TGTGCCAGCAGCCGAGCTACCCCATCATTCACAGATACGCAGTATTTT
TRBJ1-1	.	TRBV3-1	few	CASSQESRNTEAFF	TGTGCCAGCAGCCAAGAGTCCAGGAACACTGAAGCTTTCTTT
TRBJ2-3	.	TRBV9	.	CASSVVSSTDTQYF	TGTGCCAGCAGCGTAGTTTCTAGCACAGATACGCAGTATTTT
TRBJ2-2	.	TRBV24-1	.	CATSDPDREAGELFF	TGTGCCACCAGTGACCCCGACAGGGAGGCCGGGGAGCTGTTTTTT
TRBJ2-5	TRBD1	TRBV7-2	many	CASSHRQGASETQYF	TGTGCCAGCAGCCATCGACAGGGGGCAAGCGAGACCCAGTACTTC
TRBJ2-2	.	TRBV13	many	CASSLVNGELFF	TGTGCCAGCAGCTTAGTTAACGGGGAGCTGTTTTTT
TRBJ1-1	TRBD1	TRBV29-1	few	CSVDSGQGMNTEAFF	TGCAGCGTTGATTCAGGACAGGGGATGAACACTGAAGCTTTCTTT
TRBJ1-2	.	TRBV6-2/TRBV6-3	.	CASREGLQYGYTF	TGTGCCAGCAGAGAAGGACTGCAGTATGGCTACACCTTC
TRBJ1-1	.	TRBV29-1	.	CSVVTTEAYF	TGCAGCGTGGTGACCACTGAAGCTTACTTT
TRBJ1-6	.	TRBV9	.	CASSVEGSGSPLHF	TGTGCCAGCAGCGTAGAAGGTAGCGGATCACCCCTCCACTTT
TRBJ1-1	.	TRBV29-1	.	CSVAQGNTEAFF	TGCAGCGTCGCACAGGGGAACACTGAAGCTTTCTTT